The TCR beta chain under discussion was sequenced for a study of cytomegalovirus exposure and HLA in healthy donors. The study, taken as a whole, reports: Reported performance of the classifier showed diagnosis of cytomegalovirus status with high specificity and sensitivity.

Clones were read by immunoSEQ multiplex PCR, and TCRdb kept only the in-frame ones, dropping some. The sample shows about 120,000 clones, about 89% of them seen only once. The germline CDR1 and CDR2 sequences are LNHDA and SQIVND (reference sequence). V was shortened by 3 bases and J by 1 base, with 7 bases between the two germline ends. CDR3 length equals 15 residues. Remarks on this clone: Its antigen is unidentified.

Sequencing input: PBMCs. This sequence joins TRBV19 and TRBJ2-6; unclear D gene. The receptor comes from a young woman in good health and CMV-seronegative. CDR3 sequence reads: CASSMAASGANVLTF. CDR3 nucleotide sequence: TGTGCCAGTAGTATGGCGGCATCTGGGGCCAACGTCCTGACTTTC.